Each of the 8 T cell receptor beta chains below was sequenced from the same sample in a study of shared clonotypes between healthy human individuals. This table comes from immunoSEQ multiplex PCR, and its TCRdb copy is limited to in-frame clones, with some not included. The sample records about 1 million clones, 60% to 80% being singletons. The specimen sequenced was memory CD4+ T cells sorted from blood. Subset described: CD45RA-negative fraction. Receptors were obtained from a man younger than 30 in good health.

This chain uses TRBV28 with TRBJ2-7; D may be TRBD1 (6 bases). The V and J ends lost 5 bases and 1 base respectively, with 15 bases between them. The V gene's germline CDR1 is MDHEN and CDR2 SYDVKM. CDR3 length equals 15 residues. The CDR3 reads CASSPAWQGSYEQYF. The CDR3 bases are TGTGCCAGCAGTCCCGCGTGGCAGGGGTCCTACGAGCAGTACTTC.

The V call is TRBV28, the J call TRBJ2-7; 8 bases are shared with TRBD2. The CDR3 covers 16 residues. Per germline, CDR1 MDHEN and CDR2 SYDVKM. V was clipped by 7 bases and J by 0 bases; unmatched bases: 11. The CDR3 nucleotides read TGTGCCAGCACAGGGGCGGGGGGCTCGAGCTCCTACGAGCAGTACTTC. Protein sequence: CASTGAGGSSSYEQYF.

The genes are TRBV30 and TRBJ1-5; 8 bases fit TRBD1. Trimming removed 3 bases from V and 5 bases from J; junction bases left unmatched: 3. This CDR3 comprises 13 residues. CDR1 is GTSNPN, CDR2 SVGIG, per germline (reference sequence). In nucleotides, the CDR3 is TGTGCCTGGAGCAACAGGGGGGATCAGCCCCAGCATTTT. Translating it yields CAWSNRGDQPQHF. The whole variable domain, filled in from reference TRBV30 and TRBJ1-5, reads SQTIHQWPATLVQPVGSPLSLECTVEGTSNPNLYWYRQAAGRGLQLLFYSVGIGQISSEVPQNLSASRPQDRQFILSSKKLLLSDSGFYLCAWSNRGDQPQHFGDGTRLSIL.

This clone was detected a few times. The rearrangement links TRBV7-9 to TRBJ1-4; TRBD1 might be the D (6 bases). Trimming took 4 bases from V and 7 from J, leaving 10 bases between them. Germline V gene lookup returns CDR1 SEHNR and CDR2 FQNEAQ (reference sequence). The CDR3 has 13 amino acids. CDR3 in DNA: TGTGCCAGCAGCTCACAGGGAGGTGAAAAACTGTTTTTT. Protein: CASSSQGGEKLFF.

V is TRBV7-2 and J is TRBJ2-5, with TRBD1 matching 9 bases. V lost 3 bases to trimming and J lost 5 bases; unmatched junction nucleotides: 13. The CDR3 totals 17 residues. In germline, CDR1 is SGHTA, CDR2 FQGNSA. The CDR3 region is CASSLTGTGYVSETQYF. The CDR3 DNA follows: TGTGCCAGCAGCTTGACCGGGACAGGGTACGTTTCGGAGACCCAGTACTTC.

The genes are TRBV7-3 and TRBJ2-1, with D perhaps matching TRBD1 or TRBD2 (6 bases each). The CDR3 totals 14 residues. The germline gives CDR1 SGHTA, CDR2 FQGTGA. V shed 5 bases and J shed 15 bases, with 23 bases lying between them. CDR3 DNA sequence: TGTGCCAGCAGCACGTCGGGGGCTATAAAGACGACGTTCTTC. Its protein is CASSTSGAIKTTFF.

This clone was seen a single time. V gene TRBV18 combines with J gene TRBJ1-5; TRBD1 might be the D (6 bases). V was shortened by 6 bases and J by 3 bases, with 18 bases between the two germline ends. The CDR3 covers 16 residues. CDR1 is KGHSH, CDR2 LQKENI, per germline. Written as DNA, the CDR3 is TGTGCCAGCTCCCCAGCGGGGGCGGTGTACAATCAGCCCCAGCATTTT. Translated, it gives CASSPAGAVYNQPQHF. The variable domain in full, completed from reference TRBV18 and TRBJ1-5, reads NAGVMQNPRHLVRRRGQEARLRCSPMKGHSHVYWYRQLPEEGLKFMVYLQKENIIDESGMPKERFSAEFPKEGPSILRIQQVVRGDSAAYFCASSPAGAVYNQPQHFGDGTRLSIL.

The DNA of the CDR3 is TGTGCCAGCAGCCCGTCCGGGCCCAATGAAAAACTGTTTTTT. This sequence encodes CASSPSGPNEKLFF. The chain carries TRBV5-4 and TRBJ1-4; D remains unclear. This CDR3 spans 14 amino acids. Germline V gene data show CDR1 as SGHNT and CDR2 as YYREEE (reference sequence). V lost 4 bases, J lost 5 bases, and 12 bases lay in between.